This T cell receptor (beta chain) was sequenced for a study of Ad26.COV2.S vaccination and SARS-CoV-2 variants (dated by TCRdb to about 2021). Study-wide context: Sequencing of the TCRbeta repertoire served to evaluate the specificity and breadth of SARS-CoV-2-reactive T cell receptors following Ad26.COV2.S vaccination. The TCR-sequenced set comprised approximately 32 samples: some 19 Ad26.COV2.S vaccine recipients, 5 placebo recipients and 8 SARS-CoV-2 convalescent individuals.

Findings and caveats that apply to the study as a whole: Substantial breadth of spike-specific CD8+ and CD4+ T cell responses was reported after vaccination. According to the authors, total T cell responses may have been underestimated by the TCR breadth and depth analyses. Higher spike-specific TCR breadth was observed in Ad26.COV2.S recipients than in placebo recipients (P = 0.0014). Non-spike TCR breadth was comparable between vaccine and placebo recipients, consistent with the vaccine containing only spike.

The intended sense of this specimen's time point label: individuals recovered from natural SARS-CoV-2 infection. The immunoSEQ Assay was used to sequence TCRbeta CDR3 regions. After extraction, genomic DNA underwent amplification by bias-controlled multiplex PCR, followed by high-throughput sequencing. The original methods were these. To quantify the absolute abundance of each unique TCRbeta CDR3 region, sequences were collapsed and filtered. T cell fraction was estimated by normalizing TCRbeta template counts to usable DNA, with usable DNA measured through amplification of reference genes found in all nucleated cells. Repertoire TCRs were annotated as SARS-CoV-2-specific when V gene, CDR3 amino acid sequence and J gene were exactly matched to a known reactive TCR set. MIRA supplied the reference SARS-CoV-2 TCR set, which was filtered for enrichment in COVID-19-positive ImmuneCODE repertoires so that public or cross-reactive TCRs were removed. Using the MIRA antigens, annotated TCRs were further analysed by specific ORF or by position within an ORF. Depth was the summed frequency of annotated unique rearrangements, while breadth was defined as annotated unique rearrangements over total unique productive rearrangements. Group comparisons of TCR breadth used two-sided Wilcoxon rank-sum tests. TCRdb stores this immuneACCESS table with in-frame sequences only. Part of the clones is absent; in the studies checked, under half of the shortfall reflects unresolved V genes, and no reason is known for the rest. V and J calls plus clone size are reproduced from that table; the DNA served to infer D and trimming. For this sample the table gives 45,000 or so clones, of which roughly 83% were detected only once. Around 47% of the sample goes to the ten largest clones.

The germline ends are 18 bases apart after V is trimmed by 3 bases and J by 9 bases. In the germline V gene, CDR1 corresponds to KGHSH and CDR2 to LQKENI. The CDR3, cysteine through phenylalanine, is 15 amino acids long. Left in the record is the CDR3 DNA by itself, 45 bases read in frame from the first base. In regard to this clone: Its specific antigen is unknown. No much larger clone is present one base from it, and per-base qualities are unavailable.

Sequenced material: peripheral blood, taken after recovery from COVID-19. The source of this sequence is a human donor who had recovered from COVID-19. The sequence links TRBV18 to TRBJ2-1; matching of 5 bases hints at TRBD1 as the D gene. This receptor has the CDR3 CASSPQRQTKLEQFF. The sequenced DNA: TGTGCCAGCTCACCCCAGCGACAGACCAAGCTTGAGCAGTTCTTC. Full variable domain (CDR3 extended with the reference TRBV18 and TRBJ2-1 proteins): NAGVMQNPRHLVRRRGQEARLRCSPMKGHSHVYWYRQLPEEGLKFMVYLQKENIIDESGMPKERFSAEFPKEGPSILRIQQVVRGDSAAYFCASSPQRQTKLEQFFGPGTRLTVL.